The 25 T cell receptor beta chains listed next were all sequenced from one sample in a study of control samples from healthy donors and cancer patients. Sequenced by immunoSEQ multiplex PCR; TCRdb stores in-frame clones only, minus some. Of 120,000 or so clones in the sample, over 75% are singletons; the top ten hold 7% to 10%. What was sequenced was blood. Receptors originate from a middle-aged man in good health.

V usage is TRBV5-1 and J usage is TRBJ2-1; possibly TRBD2 for D (5 bases). V was pared by 0 bases and J by 1 base, with 8 bases between. This CDR3 has 15 amino acids. Germline V gene sequence: CDR1 SGHRS, CDR2 YFSETQ. CDR3 residues: CASSLGRESYNEQFF. The CDR3 DNA sequence: TGCGCCAGCAGCTTGGGACGGGAATCCTACAATGAGCAGTTCTTC.

The CDR3 sequence: CASSYLRGPQHF. In nucleotides, the CDR3 is TGTGCCAGCAGTTACTTACGAGGGCCCCAGCATTTT. The chain joins TRBV6-5 to TRBJ1-5, with D unclear. The CDR3 runs to 12 residues. The germline V gene encodes CDR1 MNHEY and CDR2 SVGAGI. V was shortened by 1 base and J by 9 bases, with 7 bases between the two germline ends.

V usage is TRBV5-1 and J usage is TRBJ2-7; no definite D call. Trimming cost V 3 bases and J 2 bases, with 9 bases left between them. The CDR3 covers 13 residues. Per germline, CDR1 SGHRS and CDR2 YFSETQ. This chain's CDR3 is CASSYSTAYEQYF. The CDR3 DNA reads TGCGCCAGCAGCTATTCAACAGCCTACGAGCAGTACTTC.

J is TRBJ2-3 and V is TRBV18; maybe TRBD1 (6 bases). V gave up 5 bases and J gave up 1 base, with 13 bases separating them. The germline V gene encodes CDR1 KGHSH and CDR2 LQKENI. The CDR3 has 15 residues. CDR3: CASSTGPQGTDTQYF. CDR3 DNA: TGTGCCAGCTCAACAGGGCCCCAAGGCACAGATACGCAGTATTTT.

The rearrangement links TRBV23-1 to TRBJ1-5; a possible D gene is TRBD1 (5 bases). TRBV23-1 is noted as an ORF with a role that remains uncertain. The CDR3 is 12 residues long. Trimming pared 6 bases from V and 16 bases from J, leaving 19 bases between. The chain's CDR3 is CASSRTSGYYHF. Written as DNA, the CDR3 is TGCGCCAGCAGCCGGACGTCAGGGTATTATCATTTT.

The chain joins TRBV5-1 to TRBJ1-1; D is unresolved. Looked up from germline, CDR1 is SGHRS and CDR2 is YFSETQ. V lost 1 base and J lost 7, with 11 bases in between. This CDR3 has 13 amino acids. CDR3 DNA sequence: TGCGCCAGCAGCTTGTCCCACACGGATGAAGCTTTCTTT. It translates to CASSLSHTDEAFF.

This clone was counted once. This chain uses TRBV4-2 with TRBJ2-7, with 10 nucleotides matching TRBD1. Losses at the gene ends were 4 bases for V and 1 base for J; bases not matched to a gene: 4. The germline V gene has CDR1 LGHNA and CDR2 YNFKEQ. The CDR3 has 15 residues. For the CDR3, the DNA is TGTGCCAGCAGCCTTCCGGGACAGGGGTCCTACGAGCAGTACTTC. Amino acid sequence: CASSLPGQGSYEQYF.

The J gene is TRBJ2-5, the V gene TRBV10-3, with D unclear. The CDR3 is 11 residues long. Germline CDR1 and CDR2: ENHRY and SYGVKD. Between the trimmed V and J ends, which lost 3 bases and 5 bases, there was a span of 4 bases. In DNA form, the CDR3 reads TGTGCCATCAGTGAAAGGGAGACCCAGTACTTC. As protein: CAISERETQYF.

This clone was picked up a small number of times. The rearrangement links TRBV7-9 to TRBJ1-4; 11 nucleotides agree with TRBD1. J was trimmed by 3 bases and V by 2 bases; bases with no gene match: 5. This CDR3 contains 17 residues. Looked up from germline, CDR1 is SEHNR and CDR2 is FQNEAQ (reference sequence). The CDR3 DNA is TGTGCCAGCAGCTTAAGAGGACAGGGGGCGCCTAATGAAAAACTGTTTTTT. This encodes CASSLRGQGAPNEKLFF.

The chain links TRBV7-6 to TRBJ2-5, with 14 bases identical to TRBD2. CDR3 length: 17 residues. The trim removed 5 bases at V and 3 bases at J, leaving 8 bases unmatched. CDR1 SGHVS and CDR2 FNYEAQ come from the germline V gene. CDR3 nucleotide sequence: TGTGCCAGCAGCCAAGAGCCGGGACTAGCGGGGGAAGAGACCCAGTACTTC. It translates to CASSQEPGLAGEETQYF.

The gene calls are TRBV4-1 and TRBJ2-7, with a weak D call TRBD2 (7 bases). Trimming took off 1 base at V and 2 bases at J, with 9 bases between the two ends. Germline V gene sequence: CDR1 MGHRA, CDR2 YSYEKL. There are 14 residues in the CDR3. CDR3 residues: CASSQAGGPYEQYF. DNA of the CDR3: TGCGCCAGCAGCCAAGCCGGGGGGCCCTACGAGCAGTACTTC.

This clone was seen only once. The chain joins TRBV5-1 to TRBJ1-2; 10 bases match TRBD1. Germline V lookup: CDR1 SGHRS, CDR2 YFSETQ. Trimming at V came to 0 bases and at J to 6 bases, leaving 2 bases not matched to a gene. The CDR3 has 14 residues. The CDR3, as DNA: TGCGCCAGCAGCTTGGAGGGGACAGGGGATGGCTACACCTTC. Translation: CASSLEGTGDGYTF.

The chain links TRBV18 to TRBJ2-1; D perhaps matches TRBD2 (7 bases). The CDR3 is 13 amino acids. V dropped 2 bases and J dropped 10 bases, with 12 bases sitting between them. The germline V gene has CDR1 KGHSH and CDR2 LQKENI. The CDR3 region is CASSPGAGAEQFF. CDR3 in DNA: TGTGCCAGCTCACCAGGGGCGGGGGCCGAGCAGTTCTTC.

This rearrangement joins TRBV25-1 to TRBJ1-3; D is undetermined. The length of the CDR3 is 12 residues. The V end was cut by 4 bases, the J end by 4 bases, with 5 bases between. Germline V gene data show CDR1 as MGHDK and CDR2 as SYGVNS. This chain's CDR3 is CASSAGGNTIYF. CDR3 sequence (DNA): TGTGCCAGCAGTGCGGGAGGAAACACCATATATTTT. The full variable domain, rest sourced from reference TRBV25-1 and TRBJ1-3, is EADIYQTPRYLVIGTGKKITLECSQTMGHDKMYWYQQDPGMELHLIHYSYGVNSTEKGDLSSESTVSRIRTEHFPLTLESARPSHTSQYLCASSAGGNTIYFGEGSWLTVV.

The chain uses TRBV5-4 and TRBJ2-5; 15 positions match TRBD2. This CDR3 is built from 16 residues. V dropped 4 bases and J dropped 5; count of bases not matched to a gene: 6. Germline V gene sequence: CDR1 SGHNT, CDR2 YYREEE (reference sequence). The CDR3 here is CASSPGLAGGRETQYF. CDR3 DNA: TGTGCCAGCAGCCCCGGACTAGCGGGGGGGCGTGAGACCCAGTACTTC. Drawing the rest from reference TRBV5-4 and TRBJ2-5, the complete variable domain is ETGVTQSPTHLIKTRGQQVTLRCSSQSGHNTVSWYQQALGQGPQFIFQYYREEENGRGNFPPRFSGLQFPNYSSELNVNALELDDSALYLCASSPGLAGGRETQYFGPGTRLLVL.

The rearrangement uses TRBV29-1 and TRBJ2-1; TRBD2 is a possible D gene (6 bases). This CDR3 region has 12 residues. V was trimmed by 5 bases and J by 4 bases, leaving 9 bases between them. Germline V gives CDR1 SQVTM, CDR2 ANQGSEA. The CDR3 DNA sequence: TGCAGCGTTCTAGCGCCGTACAATGAGCAGTTCTTC. It encodes CSVLAPYNEQFF.

This clone has a single count. The CDR3 region has the DNA TGTGCCAGCAGCCGCTCCGGGACGGACTATGGCTACACCTTC. Encoded protein: CASSRSGTDYGYTF. The rearrangement links TRBV21-1 to TRBJ1-2. TRBV21-1 is a recognized pseudogene. The CDR3 totals 14 residues.

V usage is TRBV4-3 and J usage is TRBJ2-7; tentative D call: TRBD2 (6 bases). The CDR3 length is 16 residues. Trimming pared 0 bases from V and 3 bases from J, leaving 15 bases between. CDR1 and CDR2 from the germline V gene are LGHNA and YSLEER. Written as DNA, the CDR3 is TGCGCCAGCAGCCAAGACGCTGGGGGAGCGGGCTACGAGCAGTACTTC. This translates into CASSQDAGGAGYEQYF.

The chain recombines TRBV27 with TRBJ2-7, with TRBD1 as a possible D gene (5 bases). CDR1 and CDR2 from the germline V gene are MNHEY and SMNVEV (reference sequence). The CDR3 sequence is 17 residues long. Trimming cost V 5 bases and J 0 bases, with 20 bases left between them. CDR3 protein: CASSNSPRQKSSYEQYF. As DNA, the CDR3 is TGTGCCAGCAGTAACTCGCCCCGACAGAAGAGCTCCTACGAGCAGTACTTC.

This clone was seen only once. The rearrangement uses TRBV15 and TRBJ1-1; D is perhaps TRBD1 (6 bases). The ends were cut back, 5 bases at V and 1 base at J, with 11 bases in the middle. Germline CDR1 and CDR2: LNHNV and YYDKDF (reference sequence). The CDR3 loop spans 14 amino acids. In DNA, the CDR3 is TGTGCCACCAGCGACAGGTTGTGGAACACTGAAGCTTTCTTT. This sequence encodes CATSDRLWNTEAFF.

This sequence joins TRBV6-5 and TRBJ2-2; 8 bases agree with TRBD1. V was clipped by 6 bases and J by 7 bases; unmatched bases: 10. The CDR3 covers 15 residues. CDR1 and CDR2 (germline): MNHEY, SVGAGI. The CDR3 sequence is CASSHPDRGGGELFF. The CDR3 region has the DNA TGTGCCAGCAGCCACCCCGACAGGGGAGGCGGGGAGCTGTTTTTT.

This rearrangement joins TRBV19 to TRBJ1-6; 8 bases are a match to TRBD1. The length of the CDR3 is 14 residues. V dropped 6 bases and J dropped 10; count of bases not matched to a gene: 8. Germline CDR1 and CDR2: LNHDA and SQIVND (reference sequence). CDR3 coding DNA: TGTGCCAGTAGCCTCGACAGGGGTTTATCACCCCTCCACTTT. Its translation: CASSLDRGLSPLHF.

Here the CDR3 DNA reads TGTGCCAGCAGCTTAGCGAGACAGCCCCAGCATTTT. This translates into CASSLARQPQHF. The chain links TRBV7-9 to TRBJ1-5; D is ambiguous. Between the trimmed V and J ends, which lost 0 bases and 7 bases, there was a span of 4 bases. The CDR3 has 12 amino acids. Germline CDR1 reads SEHNR; CDR2 reads FQNEAQ (reference sequence).

The chain recombines TRBV7-3 with TRBJ1-4; D is unclear. V was trimmed by 1 base and J by 12 bases, leaving 12 bases between them. Germline V gene data show CDR1 as SGHTA and CDR2 as FQGTGA. This CDR3 contains 13 residues. This chain's CDR3 is CASSLNPDGELFF. The CDR3 bases are TGTGCCAGCAGCTTAAATCCCGACGGGGAACTGTTTTTT.

The genes are TRBV10-3 and TRBJ1-1, with 7 positions matching TRBD1. CDR3 size: 14 residues. Germline CDR1 reads ENHRY; CDR2 reads SYGVKD. The trim removed 4 bases at V and 1 base at J, leaving 3 bases unmatched. The CDR3, as DNA: TGTGCCATCAGTGGAGACAGGGAGAACACTGAAGCTTTCTTT. Its translation: CAISGDRENTEAFF.